This T cell receptor beta chain was captured by sequencing in a study of identical twins. Germline-derived CDR1 and CDR2 are SGHTA and FQGTGA. With V trimmed by 5 bases and J by 5 bases, 17 bases remained unmatched. This CDR3 has 18 residues. A few counts support this clonotype. TCRdb re-analysed the 5' RACE reads in MiXCR, keeping a single row per CDR3 protein. The sample yields 500,000 to 600,000 distinct CDR3 sequences, less than 25% seen once. The data were also submitted as part of a second study, on T cells expressing NK-cell markers.

The source is a woman aged 18-35 years in good health. The sample comprised CD4+ T cells sorted from blood. V usage is TRBV7-3 and J usage is TRBJ2-1; 8 bases line up with TRBD1. DNA for the CDR3: TGTGCCAGCAGCCCCCAGCCGTTACGCACAGGGGGGAACAATGAGCAGTTCTTC. It yields the protein CASSPQPLRTGGNNEQFF.